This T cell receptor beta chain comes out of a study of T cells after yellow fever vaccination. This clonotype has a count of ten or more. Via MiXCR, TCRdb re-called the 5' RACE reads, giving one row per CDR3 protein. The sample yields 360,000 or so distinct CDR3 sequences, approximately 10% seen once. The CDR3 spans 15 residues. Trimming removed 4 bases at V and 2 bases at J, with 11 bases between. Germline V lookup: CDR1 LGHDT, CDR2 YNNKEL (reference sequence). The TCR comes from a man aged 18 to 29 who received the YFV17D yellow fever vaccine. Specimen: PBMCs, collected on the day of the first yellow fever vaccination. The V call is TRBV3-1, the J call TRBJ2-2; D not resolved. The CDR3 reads CASSRRGFNTGELFF. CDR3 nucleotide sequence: TGTGCCAGCAGCCGCCGCGGTTTCAACACCGGGGAGCTGTTTTTT.